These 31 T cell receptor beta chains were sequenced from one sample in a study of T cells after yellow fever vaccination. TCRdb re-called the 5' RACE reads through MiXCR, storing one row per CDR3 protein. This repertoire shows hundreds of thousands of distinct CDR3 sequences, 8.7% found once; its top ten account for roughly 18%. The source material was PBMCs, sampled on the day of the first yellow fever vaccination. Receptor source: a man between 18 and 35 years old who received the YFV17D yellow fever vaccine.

CDR3 amino acids: CASTLSLSTDTQYF. In DNA form, the CDR3 reads TGCGCCAGCACCCTTTCTCTTAGCACAGATACGCAGTATTTT. The chain carries TRBV5-1 and TRBJ2-3; D uncertain. V lost 6 bases and J lost 0, with 11 bases in between. Germline-derived CDR1 and CDR2 are SGHRS and YFSETQ. The CDR3 spans 14 residues.

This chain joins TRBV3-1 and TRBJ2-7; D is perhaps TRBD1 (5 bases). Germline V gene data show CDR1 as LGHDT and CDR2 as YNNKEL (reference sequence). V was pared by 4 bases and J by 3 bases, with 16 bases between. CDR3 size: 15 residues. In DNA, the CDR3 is TGTGCCAGCAGCCGGTTCCTCCCTCAGGGCTACGAGCAGTACTTC. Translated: CASSRFLPQGYEQYF.

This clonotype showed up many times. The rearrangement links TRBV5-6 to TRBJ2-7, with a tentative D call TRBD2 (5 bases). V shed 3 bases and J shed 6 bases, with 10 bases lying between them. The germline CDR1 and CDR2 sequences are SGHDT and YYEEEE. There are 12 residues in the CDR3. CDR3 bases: TGTGCCAGCAGCTCCGTGGCGGGCGAGCAGTACGTC. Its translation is CASSSVAGEQYV.

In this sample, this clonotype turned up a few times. CDR3 DNA: TGCGCCAGCAGCTTGGTGCCCGGGATCTCCAATGAGCAGTTCTTC. Amino acid sequence: CASSLVPGISNEQFF. V is TRBV5-1 and J is TRBJ2-1, with D tentatively TRBD2 (5 bases). The ends were cut back, 0 bases at V and 6 bases at J, with 13 bases in the middle. The CDR3 runs 15 residues. Germline V gene sequence: CDR1 SGHRS, CDR2 YFSETQ.

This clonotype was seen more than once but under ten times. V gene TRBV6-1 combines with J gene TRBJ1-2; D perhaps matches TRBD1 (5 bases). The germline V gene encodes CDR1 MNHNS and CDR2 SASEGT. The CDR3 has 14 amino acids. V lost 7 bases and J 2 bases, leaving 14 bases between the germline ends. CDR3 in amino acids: CASKQSGINYGYTF. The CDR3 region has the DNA TGTGCCAGCAAGCAATCAGGGATAAACTATGGCTACACCTTC.

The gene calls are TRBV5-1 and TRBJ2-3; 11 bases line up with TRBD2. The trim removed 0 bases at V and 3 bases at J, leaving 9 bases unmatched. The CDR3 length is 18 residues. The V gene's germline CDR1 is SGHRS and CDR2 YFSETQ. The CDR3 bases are TGCGCCAGCAGCTTGGCCTTAGGACTAGCGGGTGATACAGATACGCAGTATTTT. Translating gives CASSLALGLAGDTDTQYF.

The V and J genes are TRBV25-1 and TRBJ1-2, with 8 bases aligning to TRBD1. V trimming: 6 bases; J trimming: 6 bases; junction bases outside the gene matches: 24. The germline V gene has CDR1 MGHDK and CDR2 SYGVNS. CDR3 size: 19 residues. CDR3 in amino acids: CASSDRGRLQGAADDGYTF. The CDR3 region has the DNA TGTGCCAGCAGCGATAGAGGTCGGCTTCAGGGGGCGGCTGACGATGGCTACACCTTC.

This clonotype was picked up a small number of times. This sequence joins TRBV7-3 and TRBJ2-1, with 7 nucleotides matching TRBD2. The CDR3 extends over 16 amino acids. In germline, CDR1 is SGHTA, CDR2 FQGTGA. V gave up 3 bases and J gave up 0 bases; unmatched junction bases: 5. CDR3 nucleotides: TGTGCCAGCAGCTTGGGGGGGTCGAGCTCCTACAATGAGCAGTTCTTC. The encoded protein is CASSLGGSSSYNEQFF.

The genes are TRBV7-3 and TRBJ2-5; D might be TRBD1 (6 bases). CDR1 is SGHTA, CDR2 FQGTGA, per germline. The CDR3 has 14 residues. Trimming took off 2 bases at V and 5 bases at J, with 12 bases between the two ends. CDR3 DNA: TGTGCCAGCAGCTTACAATCAGGGGACGAGACCCAGTACTTC. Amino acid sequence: CASSLQSGDETQYF.

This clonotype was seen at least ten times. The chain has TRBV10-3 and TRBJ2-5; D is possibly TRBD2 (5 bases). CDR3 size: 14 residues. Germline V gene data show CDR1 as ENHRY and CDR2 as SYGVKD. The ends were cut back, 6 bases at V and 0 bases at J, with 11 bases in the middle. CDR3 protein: CAIRGEGYQETQYF. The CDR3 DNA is TGTGCCATCAGGGGAGAGGGTTACCAAGAGACCCAGTACTTC.

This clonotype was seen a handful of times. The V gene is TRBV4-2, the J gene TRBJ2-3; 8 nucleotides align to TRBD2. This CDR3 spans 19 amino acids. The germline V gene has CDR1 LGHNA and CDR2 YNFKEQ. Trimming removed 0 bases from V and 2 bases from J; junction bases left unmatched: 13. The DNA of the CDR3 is TGTGCCAGCAGCCAAGAGCCCCAGAGTACTAGCGGTTACACAGATACGCAGTATTTT. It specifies CASSQEPQSTSGYTDTQYF.

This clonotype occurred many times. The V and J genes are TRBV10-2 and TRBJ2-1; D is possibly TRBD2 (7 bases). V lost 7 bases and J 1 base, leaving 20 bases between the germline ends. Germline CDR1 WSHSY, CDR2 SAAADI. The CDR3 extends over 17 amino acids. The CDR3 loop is CASNPPWRGLSYNEQFF. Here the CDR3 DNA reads TGCGCCAGCAACCCCCCCTGGCGGGGGCTATCCTACAATGAGCAGTTCTTC.

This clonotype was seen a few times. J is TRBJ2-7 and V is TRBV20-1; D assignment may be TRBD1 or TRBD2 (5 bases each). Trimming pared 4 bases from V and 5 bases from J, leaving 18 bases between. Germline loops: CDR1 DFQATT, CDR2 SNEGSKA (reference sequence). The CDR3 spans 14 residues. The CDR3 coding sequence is TGCAGTGCTACAGTATTGGGAGAGGGGAACGAGCAGTACTTC. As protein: CSATVLGEGNEQYF.

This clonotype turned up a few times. CDR3: CAASRGGGYGYTF. CDR3 coding DNA: TGTGCCGCGTCCCGAGGAGGCGGCTATGGCTACACCTTC. The chain couples TRBV24-1 to TRBJ1-2; unclear D gene. This CDR3 has 13 amino acids. Trimming took off 12 bases at V and 4 bases at J, with 17 bases between the two ends. Looked up from germline, CDR1 is KGHDR and CDR2 is SFDVKD.

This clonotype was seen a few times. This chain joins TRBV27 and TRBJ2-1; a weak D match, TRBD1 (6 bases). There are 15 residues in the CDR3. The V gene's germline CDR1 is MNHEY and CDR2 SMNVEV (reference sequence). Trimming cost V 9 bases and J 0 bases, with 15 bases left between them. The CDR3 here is CASHRDTSSYNEQFF. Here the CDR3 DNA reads TGTGCCAGTCACCGGGACACAAGCTCCTACAATGAGCAGTTCTTC.

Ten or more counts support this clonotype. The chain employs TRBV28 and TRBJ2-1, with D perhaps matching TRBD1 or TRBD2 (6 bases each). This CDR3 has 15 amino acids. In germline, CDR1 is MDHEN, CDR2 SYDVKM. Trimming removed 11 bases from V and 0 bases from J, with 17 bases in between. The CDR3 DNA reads TGTGCCCTGCTGGCGTCGGGGGCCTCCTACAATGAGCAGTTCTTC. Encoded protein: CALLASGASYNEQFF.

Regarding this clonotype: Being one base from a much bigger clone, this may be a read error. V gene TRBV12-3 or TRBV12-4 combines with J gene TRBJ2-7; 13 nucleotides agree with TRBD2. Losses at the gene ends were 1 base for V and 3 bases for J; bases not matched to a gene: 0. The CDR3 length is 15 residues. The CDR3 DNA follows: TGTGCCAGCAGTTTAGGACTAGCGGGGGGCTACGAGCAGTACTTC. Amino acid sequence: CASSLGLAGGYEQYF.

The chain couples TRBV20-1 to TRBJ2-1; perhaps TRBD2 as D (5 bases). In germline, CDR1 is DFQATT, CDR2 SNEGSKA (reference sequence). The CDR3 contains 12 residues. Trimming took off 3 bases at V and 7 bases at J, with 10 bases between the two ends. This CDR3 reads CSASVPGNEQFF. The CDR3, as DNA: TGCAGTGCTAGCGTCCCGGGGAATGAGCAGTTCTTC.

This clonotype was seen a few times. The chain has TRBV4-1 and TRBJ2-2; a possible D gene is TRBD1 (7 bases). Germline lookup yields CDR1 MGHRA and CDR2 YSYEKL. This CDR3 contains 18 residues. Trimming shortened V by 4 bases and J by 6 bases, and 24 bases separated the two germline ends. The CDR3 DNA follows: TGCGCCAGCAGCCCAAGATCTTACCAGGGGGGAGAATCCGGGGAGCTGTTTTTT. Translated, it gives CASSPRSYQGGESGELFF.

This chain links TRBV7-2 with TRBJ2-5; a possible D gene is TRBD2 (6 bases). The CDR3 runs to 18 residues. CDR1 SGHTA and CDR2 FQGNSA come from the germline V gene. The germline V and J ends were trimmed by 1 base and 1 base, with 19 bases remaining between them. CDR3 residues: CASSLGPLAAKGQETQYF. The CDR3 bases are TGTGCCAGCAGCTTAGGGCCCTTAGCGGCGAAAGGCCAAGAGACCCAGTACTTC.

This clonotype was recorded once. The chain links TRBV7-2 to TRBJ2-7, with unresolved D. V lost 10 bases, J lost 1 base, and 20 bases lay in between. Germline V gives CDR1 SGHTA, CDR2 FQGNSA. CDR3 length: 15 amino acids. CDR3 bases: TGTGCCACAGCCGTTGGTGGCGGTCAGTCCTACGAGCAGTACGTC. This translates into CATAVGGGQSYEQYV.

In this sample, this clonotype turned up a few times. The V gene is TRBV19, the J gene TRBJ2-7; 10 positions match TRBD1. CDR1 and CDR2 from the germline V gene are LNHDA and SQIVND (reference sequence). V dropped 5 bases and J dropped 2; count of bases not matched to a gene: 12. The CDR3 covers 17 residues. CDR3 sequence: CASSSLRRTGGPYEQYF. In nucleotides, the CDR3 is TGTGCCAGTAGTTCACTCCGCCGGACAGGGGGTCCCTACGAGCAGTACTTC. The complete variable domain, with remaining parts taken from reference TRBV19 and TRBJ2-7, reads DGGITQSPKYLFRKEGQNVTLSCEQNLNHDAMYWYRQDPGQGLRLIYYSQIVNDFQKGDIAEGYSVSREKKESFPLTVTSAQKNPTAFYLCASSSLRRTGGPYEQYFGPGTRLTVT.

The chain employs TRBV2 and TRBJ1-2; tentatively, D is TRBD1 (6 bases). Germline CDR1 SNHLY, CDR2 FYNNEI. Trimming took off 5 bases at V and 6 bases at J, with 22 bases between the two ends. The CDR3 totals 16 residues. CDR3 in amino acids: CASSRNDRTISNGYTF. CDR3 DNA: TGTGCCAGCAGTAGAAACGACAGGACCATATCGAATGGCTACACCTTC.

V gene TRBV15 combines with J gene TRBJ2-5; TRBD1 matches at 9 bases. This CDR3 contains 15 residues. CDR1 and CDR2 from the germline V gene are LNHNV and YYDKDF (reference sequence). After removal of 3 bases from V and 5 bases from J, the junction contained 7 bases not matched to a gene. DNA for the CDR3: TGTGCCACCAGCAGCTACAGGGGGCAGGGTGAGACCCAGTACTTC. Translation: CATSSYRGQGETQYF.

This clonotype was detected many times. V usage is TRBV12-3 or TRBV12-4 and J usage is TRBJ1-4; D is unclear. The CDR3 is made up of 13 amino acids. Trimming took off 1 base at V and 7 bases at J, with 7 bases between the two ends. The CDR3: CASSLEPGEKLFF. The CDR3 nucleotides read TGTGCCAGCAGTTTAGAGCCCGGTGAAAAACTGTTTTTT.

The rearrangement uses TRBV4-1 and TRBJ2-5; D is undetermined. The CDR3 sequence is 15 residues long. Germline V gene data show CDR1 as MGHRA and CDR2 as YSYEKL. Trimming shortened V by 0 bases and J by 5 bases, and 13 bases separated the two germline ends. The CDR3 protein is CASSQERNRGETQYF. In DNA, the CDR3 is TGCGCCAGCAGCCAAGAACGGAACCGTGGGGAGACCCAGTACTTC.

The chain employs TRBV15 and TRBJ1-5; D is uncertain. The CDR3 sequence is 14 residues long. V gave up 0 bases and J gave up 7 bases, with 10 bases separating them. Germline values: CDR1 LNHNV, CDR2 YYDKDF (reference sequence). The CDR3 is CATSRDGQNQPQHF. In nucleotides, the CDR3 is TGTGCCACCAGCAGAGATGGCCAGAACCAGCCCCAGCATTTT.

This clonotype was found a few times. CDR3 residues: CASSRTGPSNQPQHF. The CDR3 nucleotides read TGTGCCAGCAGCCGGACAGGCCCTAGCAATCAGCCCCAGCATTTT. The chain uses TRBV7-9 and TRBJ1-5; 7 bases agree with TRBD1. CDR3 length: 15 residues. V lost 5 bases, J lost 0 bases, and 4 bases stayed unmatched. Germline CDR1 SEHNR, CDR2 FQNEAQ (reference sequence).

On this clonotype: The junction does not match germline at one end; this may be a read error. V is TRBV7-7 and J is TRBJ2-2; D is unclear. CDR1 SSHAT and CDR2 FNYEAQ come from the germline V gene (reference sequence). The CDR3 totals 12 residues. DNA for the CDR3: TGTGCTAGCACCCCTAGCACCGGGGAGCTGTTTTTT. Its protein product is CASTPSTGELFF.

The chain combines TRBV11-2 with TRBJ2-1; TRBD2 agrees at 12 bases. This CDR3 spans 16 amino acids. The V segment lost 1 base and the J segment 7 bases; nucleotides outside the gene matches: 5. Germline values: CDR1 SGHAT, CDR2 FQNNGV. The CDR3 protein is CASSLVPSGGENEQFF. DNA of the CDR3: TGTGCCAGCAGCTTAGTGCCTAGCGGGGGGGAAAATGAGCAGTTCTTC.

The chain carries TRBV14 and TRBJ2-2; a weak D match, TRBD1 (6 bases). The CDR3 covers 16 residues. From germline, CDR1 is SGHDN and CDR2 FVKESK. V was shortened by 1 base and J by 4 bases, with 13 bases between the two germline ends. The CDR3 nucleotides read TGTGCCAGCAGCCAAGTCACAGGGTCGTTCACCGGGGAGCTGTTTTTT. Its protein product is CASSQVTGSFTGELFF. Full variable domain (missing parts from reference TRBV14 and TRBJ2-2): EAGVTQFPSHSVIEKGQTVTLRCDPISGHDNLYWYRRVMGKEIKFLLHFVKESKQDESGMPNNRFLAERTGGTYSTLKVQPAELEDSGVYFCASSQVTGSFTGELFFGEGSRLTVL.